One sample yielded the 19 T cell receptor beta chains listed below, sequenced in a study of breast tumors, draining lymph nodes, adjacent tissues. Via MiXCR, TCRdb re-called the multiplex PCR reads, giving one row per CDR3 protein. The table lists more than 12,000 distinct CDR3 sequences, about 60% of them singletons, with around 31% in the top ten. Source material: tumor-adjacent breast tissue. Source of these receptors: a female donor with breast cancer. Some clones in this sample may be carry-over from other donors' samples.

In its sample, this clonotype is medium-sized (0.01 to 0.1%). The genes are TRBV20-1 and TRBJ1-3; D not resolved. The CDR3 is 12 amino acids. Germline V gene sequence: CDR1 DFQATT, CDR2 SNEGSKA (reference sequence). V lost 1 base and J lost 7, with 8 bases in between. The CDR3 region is CSARVGGNTIYF. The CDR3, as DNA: TGCAGTGCTAGAGTGGGAGGGAACACCATATATTTT.

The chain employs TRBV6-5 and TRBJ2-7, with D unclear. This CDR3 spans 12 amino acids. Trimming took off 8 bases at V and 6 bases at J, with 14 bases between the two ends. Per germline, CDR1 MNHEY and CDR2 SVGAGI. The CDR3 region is CASALRSGEQYF. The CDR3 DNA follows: TGTGCCAGCGCCCTCAGATCTGGCGAGCAGTACTTC.

This CDR3 is CATSDGDEQYF. For the CDR3, the DNA is TGTGCCACCAGTGATGGAGACGAGCAGTACTTC. This chain links TRBV24-1 with TRBJ2-7; D unresolved. Germline-derived CDR1 and CDR2 are KGHDR and SFDVKD. The V end lost 3 bases, the J end lost 5 bases, and 4 bases lay between the germline ends. CDR3 length: 11 residues.

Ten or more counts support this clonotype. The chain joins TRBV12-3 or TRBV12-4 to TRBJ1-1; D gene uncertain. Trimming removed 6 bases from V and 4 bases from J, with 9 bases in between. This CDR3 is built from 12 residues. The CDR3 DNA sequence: TGTGCCAGCAGACCCCTAGGCACTGAAGCTTTCTTT. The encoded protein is CASRPLGTEAFF.

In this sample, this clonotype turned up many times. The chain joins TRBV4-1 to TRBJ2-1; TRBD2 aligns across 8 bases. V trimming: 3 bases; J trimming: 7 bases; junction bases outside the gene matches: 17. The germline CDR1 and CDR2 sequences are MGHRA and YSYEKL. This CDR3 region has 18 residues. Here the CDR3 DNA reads TGCGCCAGCAGCCATGAGAGTTTCGCGGGGACTAGTAGGAATGAGCAGTTCTTC. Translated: CASSHESFAGTSRNEQFF.

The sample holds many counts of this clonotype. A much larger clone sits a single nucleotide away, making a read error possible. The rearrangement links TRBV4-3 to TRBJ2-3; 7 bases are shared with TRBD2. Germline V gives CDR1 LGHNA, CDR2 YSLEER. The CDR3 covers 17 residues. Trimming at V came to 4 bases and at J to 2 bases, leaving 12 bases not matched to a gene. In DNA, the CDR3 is TGCGCCAGCAGCCCCGGAGGGGCAGCGGGGAACACAGATACGCAGTATTTT. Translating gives CASSPGGAAGNTDTQYF.

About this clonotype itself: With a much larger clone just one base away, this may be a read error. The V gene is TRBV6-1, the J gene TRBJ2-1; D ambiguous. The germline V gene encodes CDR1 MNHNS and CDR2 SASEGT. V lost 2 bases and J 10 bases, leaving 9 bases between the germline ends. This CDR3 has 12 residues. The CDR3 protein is CASSEYGYEQFF. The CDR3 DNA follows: TGTGCCAGCAGTGAATATGGCTACGAGCAGTTCTTC.

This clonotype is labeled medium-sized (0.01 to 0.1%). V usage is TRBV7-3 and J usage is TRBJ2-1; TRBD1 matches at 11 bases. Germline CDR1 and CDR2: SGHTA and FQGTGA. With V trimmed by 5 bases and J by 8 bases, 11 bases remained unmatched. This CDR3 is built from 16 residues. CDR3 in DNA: TGTGCCAGCAGCCCAGAGTCCGGGACAGGGGGGGATGAGCAGTTCTTC. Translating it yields CASSPESGTGGDEQFF.

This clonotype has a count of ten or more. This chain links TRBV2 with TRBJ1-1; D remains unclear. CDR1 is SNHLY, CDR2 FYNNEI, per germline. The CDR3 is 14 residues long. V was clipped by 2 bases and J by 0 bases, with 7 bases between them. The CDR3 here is CASSEHHLNTEAFF. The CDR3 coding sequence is TGTGCCAGCAGTGAACACCACCTGAACACTGAAGCTTTCTTT.

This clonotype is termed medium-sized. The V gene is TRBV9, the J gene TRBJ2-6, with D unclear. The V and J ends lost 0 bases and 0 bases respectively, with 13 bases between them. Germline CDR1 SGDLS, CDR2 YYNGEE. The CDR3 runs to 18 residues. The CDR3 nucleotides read TGTGCCAGCAGCGTAGCTATCGCGTCTAGCTCTGGGGCCAACGTCCTGACTTTC. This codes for CASSVAIASSSGANVLTF.

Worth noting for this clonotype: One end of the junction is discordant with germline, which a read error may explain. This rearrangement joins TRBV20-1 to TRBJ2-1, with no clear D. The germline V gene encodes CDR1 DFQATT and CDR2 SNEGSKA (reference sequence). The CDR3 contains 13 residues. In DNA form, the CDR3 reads TGCAGTGCTAAACCCAGCTCCCACAATGAGCAGTTCTTC. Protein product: CSAKPSSHNEQFF.

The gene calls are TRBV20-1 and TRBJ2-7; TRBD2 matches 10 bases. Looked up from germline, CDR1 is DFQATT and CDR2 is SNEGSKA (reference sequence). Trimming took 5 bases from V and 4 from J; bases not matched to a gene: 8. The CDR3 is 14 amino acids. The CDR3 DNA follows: TGCAGTGCTTTCCATAGCGGGGGGTCTTACGAGCAGTACTTC. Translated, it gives CSAFHSGGSYEQYF.

The CDR3 bases are TGTGCCAGCAGTCCTGACGGGACAAAAGAAAAACTGTTTTTT. Translating gives CASSPDGTKEKLFF. The genes are TRBV7-9 and TRBJ1-4, with D possibly matching TRBD1 (6 bases). Trimming took off 6 bases at V and 8 bases at J, with 16 bases between the two ends. Germline CDR1 reads SEHNR; CDR2 reads FQNEAQ (reference sequence). The length of the CDR3 is 14 residues.

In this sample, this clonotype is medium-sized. The CDR3 loop reads CASSVGLGLAGTYEQYF. The CDR3, as DNA: TGTGCCAGCAGCGTAGGGCTGGGACTAGCGGGCACCTACGAGCAGTACTTC. The chain carries TRBV9 and TRBJ2-7, with 12 bases matching TRBD2. The CDR3 extends over 17 amino acids. Germline V gene lookup returns CDR1 SGDLS and CDR2 YYNGEE. V lost 0 bases, J lost 2 bases, and 6 bases stayed unmatched.

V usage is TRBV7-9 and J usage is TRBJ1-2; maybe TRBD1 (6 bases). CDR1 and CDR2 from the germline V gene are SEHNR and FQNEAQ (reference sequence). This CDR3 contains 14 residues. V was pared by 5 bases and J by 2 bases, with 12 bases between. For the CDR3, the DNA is TGTGCCAGCAGCAAGACAGGCATCAACTATGGCTACACCTTC. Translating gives CASSKTGINYGYTF.

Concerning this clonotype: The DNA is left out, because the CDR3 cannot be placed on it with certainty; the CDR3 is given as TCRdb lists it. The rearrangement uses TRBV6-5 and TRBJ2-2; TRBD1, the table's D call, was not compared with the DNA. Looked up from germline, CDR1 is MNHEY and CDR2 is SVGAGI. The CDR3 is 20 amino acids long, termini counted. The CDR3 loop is CASSYSGTGYDEQYFGELFF.

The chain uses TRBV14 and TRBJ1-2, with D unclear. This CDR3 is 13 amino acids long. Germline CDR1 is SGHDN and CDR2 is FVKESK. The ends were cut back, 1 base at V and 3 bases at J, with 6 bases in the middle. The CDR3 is CASSQGEYYGYTF. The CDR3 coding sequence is TGTGCCAGCAGCCAAGGGGAGTACTATGGCTACACCTTC.

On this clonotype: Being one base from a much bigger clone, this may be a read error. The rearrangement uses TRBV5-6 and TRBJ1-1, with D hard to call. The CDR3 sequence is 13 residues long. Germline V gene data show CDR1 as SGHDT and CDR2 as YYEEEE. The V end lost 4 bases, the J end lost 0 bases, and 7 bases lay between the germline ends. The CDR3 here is CASSQEVNTEAFF. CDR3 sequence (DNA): TGTGCCAGCAGCCAGGAAGTGAACACTGAAGCTTTCTTT.

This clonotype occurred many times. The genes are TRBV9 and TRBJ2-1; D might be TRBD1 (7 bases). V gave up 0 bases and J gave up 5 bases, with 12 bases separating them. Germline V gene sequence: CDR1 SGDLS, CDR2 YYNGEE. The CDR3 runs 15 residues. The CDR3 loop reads CASSVGAGGNNEQFF. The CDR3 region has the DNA TGTGCCAGCAGCGTAGGTGCAGGGGGGAACAATGAGCAGTTCTTC.